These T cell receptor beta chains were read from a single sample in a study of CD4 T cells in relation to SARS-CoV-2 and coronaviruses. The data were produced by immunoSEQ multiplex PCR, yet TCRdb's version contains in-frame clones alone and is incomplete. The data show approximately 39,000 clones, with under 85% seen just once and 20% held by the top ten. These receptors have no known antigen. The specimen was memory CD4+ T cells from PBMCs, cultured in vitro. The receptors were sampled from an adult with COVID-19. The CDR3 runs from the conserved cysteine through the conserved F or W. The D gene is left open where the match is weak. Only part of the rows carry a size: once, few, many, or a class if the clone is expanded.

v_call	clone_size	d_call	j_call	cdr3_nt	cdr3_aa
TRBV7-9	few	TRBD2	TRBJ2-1	TGTGCCAGCAGCTTAATAGCGGGGACGAATGAGCAGTTCTTC	CASSLIAGTNEQFF
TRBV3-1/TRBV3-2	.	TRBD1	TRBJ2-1	TGTGCCAGCAGCCAAGTCCTACCGGGACAGGGGTTGAATGAGCAGTTCTTC	CASSQVLPGQGLNEQFF
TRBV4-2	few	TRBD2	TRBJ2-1	TGTGCCAGCAGCCAAGTCGAGACTAGCTCCGAAGTCGAGTTCTTC	CASSQVETSSEVEFF
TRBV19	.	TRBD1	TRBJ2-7	TGTGCCAGTAGTCAGGGGGCTGTCTACGAGCAGTACTTC	CASSQGAVYEQYF
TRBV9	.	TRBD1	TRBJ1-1	TGTGCCAGCAGCGACGATAGTTCGACAGGGGCCAAAGCTTTCTTT	CASSDDSSTGAKAFF
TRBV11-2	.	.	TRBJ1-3	TGTGCCAGCAGCACCAGGGGTGAGGGAAACACCATATATTTT	CASSTRGEGNTIYF
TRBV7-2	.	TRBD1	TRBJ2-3	TGTGCCAGCAGTCAGGGGGCAGATACGCAGTATTTT	CASSQGADTQYF
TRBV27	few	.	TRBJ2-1	TGTGCCAGCAGTTTTCGGCTCACCAATGAGCAGTTCTTC	CASSFRLTNEQFF
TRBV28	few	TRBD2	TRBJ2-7	TGTGCCAGCAGTTTCGATCGACTACGCGGGAGGTACGAGCAGTACTTC	CASSFDRLRGRYEQYF
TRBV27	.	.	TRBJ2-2	TGTGCCAGCAGTTTCCTAAACACCGGGGAGCTGTTTTTT	CASSFLNTGELFF
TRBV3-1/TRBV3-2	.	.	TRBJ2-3	TGTGCCAGCAGCCAAAACACAGATACGCAGTATTTT	CASSQNTDTQYF
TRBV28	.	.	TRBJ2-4	TGTGCCAGCAGTTTAGGGCCAGCCATTCAGTACTTC	CASSLGPAIQYF
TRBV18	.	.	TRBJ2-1	TGTGCCAGCTCCGACAGCGCTAGCAACAATGAGCAGTTCTTC	CASSDSASNNEQFF
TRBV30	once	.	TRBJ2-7	TGTGCCTGGGGGGGTAAGGGACAACCCTACGAGCAGTACTTC	CAWGGKGQPYEQYF
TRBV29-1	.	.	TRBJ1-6	TGCAGCGTTAGAGGGACTGAGGGTTCACCCCTCCACTTT	CSVRGTEGSPLHF
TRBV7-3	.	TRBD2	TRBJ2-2	TGTGCCAGCAGCTTATTCAAGCCTGAGGTGGTAGCGGGATTTGCCGGGGAGCTGTTTTTT	CASSLFKPEVVAGFAGELFF
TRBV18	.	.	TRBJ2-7	TGTGCCAGCTCACCATATCAAGGGGCCTACGAGCAGTACTTC	CASSPYQGAYEQYF
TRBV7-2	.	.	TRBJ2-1	TGTGCCAGCAGCCCCTCCCCCGGTTTAATAGCGGAAGACAATGAGCAGTTCTTC	CASSPSPGLIAEDNEQFF
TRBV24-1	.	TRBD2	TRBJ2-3	TGTGCCACCAGTGACCCAAGCGGGAGCCGCACAGATACGCAGTATTTT	CATSDPSGSRTDTQYF
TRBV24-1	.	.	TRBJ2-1	TGTGCCACCAGTGATGCCGCGACTAGGTTTGGTAAGCAGTTCTTC	CATSDAATRFGKQFF
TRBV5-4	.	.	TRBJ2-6	TGTGCCAGCAGCGGCGGACGGTTCTCTGGGGCCAACGTCCTGACTTTC	CASSGGRFSGANVLTF
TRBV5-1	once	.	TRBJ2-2	TGCGCCAGCAGCTTGTCCTCCCGTTCTAACACCGGGGAGCTGTTTTTT	CASSLSSRSNTGELFF
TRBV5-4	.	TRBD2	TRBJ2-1	TGTGCCAGCAACCCGAGCGGGAGCTCCTACAATGAGCAGTTCTTC	CASNPSGSSYNEQFF
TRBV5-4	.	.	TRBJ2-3	TGTGCCAGTACATGGGGGGGCACAGATACGCAGTATTTT	CASTWGGTDTQYF
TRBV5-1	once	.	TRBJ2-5	TGCGCCAGCAGCTTGGACGGACAGCCCAACTCTGGGGCCCAGTACTTC	CASSLDGQPNSGAQYF
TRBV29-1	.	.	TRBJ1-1	TGCAGCGTCCACTACCCACAGGGTTCCACTGAAGCTTTCTTT	CSVHYPQGSTEAFF
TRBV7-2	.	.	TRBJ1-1	TGTGCCAGCAGTTCCGGGACAACTCGACTTATGAACACTGAAGCTTTCTTT	CASSSGTTRLMNTEAFF
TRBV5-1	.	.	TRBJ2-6	TGCGCCAGCAGCTCGGGGGACACTGCTGGGGCCAACGTCCTGACTTTC	CASSSGDTAGANVLTF
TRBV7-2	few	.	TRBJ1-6	TGTGCCAGCAGCTTAGGAGCGTCCCCCTCACCCCTCCACTTT	CASSLGASPSPLHF
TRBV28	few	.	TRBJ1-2	TGTGCCAGCAGTCCCCGGTATTTGGTGAGAGAGAGAAGAGTCCCAAATCCTGGCTACACCTTC	CASSPRYLVRERRVPNPGYTF
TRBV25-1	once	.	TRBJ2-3	TGTGCCAGCAGTGAATATAAGTATCAGGGTTTCACAGATACGCAGTATTTT	CASSEYKYQGFTDTQYF
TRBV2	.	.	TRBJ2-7	TGTGCCAGCAGTGGTAAGGGGAGCTCCTACGAGCAGTACTTC	CASSGKGSSYEQYF
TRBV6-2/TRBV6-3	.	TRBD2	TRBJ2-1	TGTGCCAGCAGTTACTCCCGACTAGCGGCGCAGTTCTTC	CASSYSRLAAQFF
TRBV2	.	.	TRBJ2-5	TGTGCCAGCATAAGGCCAGGGTCACGGGAGACCCAGTACTTC	CASIRPGSRETQYF
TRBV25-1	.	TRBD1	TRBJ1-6	TGTGCCAGCAGTGATTCGGGACAGGGAAATTCACCCCTCCACTTT	CASSDSGQGNSPLHF
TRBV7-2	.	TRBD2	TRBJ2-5	TGTGCCAGCAGCTATAGGACTAGCGGGGAGACCCAGTACTTC	CASSYRTSGETQYF
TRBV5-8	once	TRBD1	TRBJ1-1	TGTGCCAGCAGACCCAGGGGGATCACTGAAGCTTTCTTT	CASRPRGITEAFF
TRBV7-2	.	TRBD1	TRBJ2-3	TGTGCCAGCAGCTTAAGAGGGGGCGGCACAGATACGCAGTATTTT	CASSLRGGGTDTQYF
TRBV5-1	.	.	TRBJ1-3	TGCGCCAGCAGCTTGGAACAATTAAAGTCTGGAAACACCATATATTTT	CASSLEQLKSGNTIYF
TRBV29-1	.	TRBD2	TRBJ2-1	TGCAGCGTTGAAGGGCTTAGCGGGAGCTTCAATGAGCAGTTCTTC	CSVEGLSGSFNEQFF
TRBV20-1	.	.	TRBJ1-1	TGCAGTGCTAGCCGGGCCACTGAAGCTTTCTTT	CSASRATEAFF
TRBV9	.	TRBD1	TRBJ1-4	TGTGCCAGCAGCGCAGGGGGTTCGGGTGAAAAACTGTTTTTT	CASSAGGSGEKLFF
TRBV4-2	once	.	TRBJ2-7	TGTGCCAGCAGCCAGAGCTCCTACGAGCAGTACTTC	CASSQSSYEQYF
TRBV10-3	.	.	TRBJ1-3	TGTGCCACAAGCCCGAGCTCTGGAAACACCATATATTTT	CATSPSSGNTIYF
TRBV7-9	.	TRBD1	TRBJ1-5	TGTGCCAGCAGCAGAACAGGGGATCAGCCCCAGCATTTT	CASSRTGDQPQHF
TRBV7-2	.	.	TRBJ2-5	TGTGCCAGCAGCTCCCTCCTTGGAAAGGAAGAGACCCAGTACTTC	CASSSLLGKEETQYF